This TCR beta chain was retrieved from a study of OX40 agonist ivuxolimab in advanced cancers. TCRdb's copy holds only in-frame clones and misses some; the assay was immunoSEQ multiplex PCR. The sample has about 68,000 clones; roughly 84% are singletons. Comment on this clone: Its specificity is unknown.

Regarding the study as a whole: No determination was made of the antigen specificity of the expanded peripheral T cells. On average, CD8+ T cells showed a greater number of expanded clones than CD4+.

This sequence originates from an adult with an advanced solid tumor such as melanoma, head and neck, liver or kidney cancer. Sequenced here: CD4+ or CD8+ T cells sorted from blood, sampled in a trial of the OX40 agonist ivuxolimab.

CDR3 amino acids: CASSLARAGEYF. In DNA form, the CDR3 reads TGTGCCAGCAGCTTGGCCAGGGCAGGAGAGTACTTC. The chain combines TRBV5-6 with TRBJ2-7, with a tentative D call TRBD1 (5 bases). Per germline, CDR1 SGHDT and CDR2 YYEEEE. The V gene lost 0 bases and the J gene lost 11 bases, with 12 bases spanning the gap. This CDR3 spans 12 amino acids.